Reported below is one T cell receptor beta chain. In this CDR3 the conserved last residue, phenylalanine or tryptophan, is missing, so a read error is likely. This entry belongs to a study of blood T cells in healthy people across ages. A second PCR, run for roughly 7 to 12 cycles, used a sample-barcoded 5' primer plus a J-beta primer mix. Each CDR3 protein gets one entry after TCRdb re-called the 5' RACE reads with MiXCR. The sample shows about 1 million distinct CDR3 sequences, 35% to 50% of them seen only once. Germline values: CDR1 SGHVS, CDR2 FNYEAQ. Trimming took 1 base from V and 0 from J, leaving 10 bases between them. The CDR3 runs to 17 residues.

The clonotype was recovered from a woman aged 55-69 years in good health. This sequence joins TRBV7-6 and TRBJ2-6; D is unresolved. Sequences were obtained from blood. CDR3 residues: CASSLVGISSGANVLTS. CDR3 bases: TGTGCCAGCAGCTTAGTGGGCATCAGCTCTGGGGCCAACGTCCTGACTTCC.